Each of the 24 T cell receptor beta chains below was sequenced from the same sample in a study of cytomegalovirus exposure and HLA in healthy donors. Amplification used 60 Vbeta primers and 13 Jbeta primers. Data came from immunoSEQ multiplex PCR; TCRdb stores just in-frame clones and leaves some out. The sample yields about 82,000 clones, approximately 80% seen once. Source material: PBMCs. These receptors all come from a man between 45 and 60 years old in good health and CMV-seronegative.

V gene TRBV28 combines with J gene TRBJ1-1; TRBD1 might be the D (6 bases). V was shortened by 5 bases and J by 5 bases, with 24 bases between the two germline ends. The CDR3 length is 17 residues. The germline V gene has CDR1 MDHEN and CDR2 SYDVKM. This CDR3 reads CASSKDRGGWVETEAFF. The DNA of the CDR3 is TGTGCCAGCAGTAAAGACCGCGGGGGCTGGGTGGAAACTGAAGCTTTCTTT.

This chain's CDR3 is CASSLQGPSSGNTIYF. Written as DNA, the CDR3 is TGCGCCAGCAGCCTCCAGGGGCCCTCCTCTGGAAACACCATATATTTT. The rearrangement joins TRBV5-1 to TRBJ1-3, with D maybe TRBD1 (6 bases). The CDR3 is 16 residues long. V dropped 4 bases and J dropped 0 bases, with 14 bases sitting between them. CDR1 is SGHRS, CDR2 YFSETQ, per germline.

This clone was recorded once. This chain links TRBV10-2 with TRBJ2-7, with 9 bases identical to TRBD2. J gave up 4 bases and V 6 bases, and 7 bases lay outside the gene matches. The CDR3 has 14 residues. Germline lookup yields CDR1 WSHSY and CDR2 SAAADI. CDR3 DNA sequence: TGCGCCAGCAGCCCGATAGCGGGGGCTTACGAGCAGTACTTC. Protein product: CASSPIAGAYEQYF.

This chain joins TRBV5-1 and TRBJ2-3, with 8 bases aligning to TRBD2. With 1 base clipped from V and 5 bases from J, the junction kept 9 bases outside the gene matches. The CDR3 is made up of 16 amino acids. Germline CDR1 reads SGHRS; CDR2 reads YFSETQ. The CDR3 spells CASSLSGGGSKDTQYF. CDR3 DNA: TGCGCCAGCAGCTTGAGCGGGGGTGGGTCGAAAGATACGCAGTATTTT.

V gene TRBV9 combines with J gene TRBJ2-2; tentative D call: TRBD1 (5 bases). V gave up 0 bases and J gave up 7 bases, with 10 bases separating them. Per the germline V gene, CDR1 is SGDLS and CDR2 is YYNGEE. The CDR3 length is 14 residues. This chain's CDR3 is CASSVGGDGGELFF. In DNA, the CDR3 is TGTGCCAGCAGCGTAGGGGGCGACGGCGGGGAGCTGTTTTTT.

The chain is built from TRBV5-4 and TRBJ2-5; 8 bases are shared with TRBD1. V gave up 9 bases and J gave up 3 bases; unmatched junction bases: 7. CDR3 size: 13 residues. Germline V lookup: CDR1 SGHNT, CDR2 YYREEE (reference sequence). CDR3 DNA sequence: TGTGCCACAAAGCCACAGGGGGAAGAGACCCAGTACTTC. Its translation is CATKPQGEETQYF.

The chain recombines TRBV12-5 with TRBJ2-2; D unclear. The CDR3 has 11 residues. V dropped 3 bases and J dropped 8 bases, with 4 bases sitting between them. Germline loops: CDR1 LGHNT, CDR2 FRNRAP. The CDR3: CASGFSGELFF. CDR3 sequence (DNA): TGTGCTAGTGGTTTTAGTGGGGAGCTGTTTTTT.

Only a few counts were recorded for this clone. The chain links TRBV6-6 to TRBJ1-4; D might be TRBD1 (6 bases). This CDR3 has 13 amino acids. The V end was cut by 2 bases, the J end by 8 bases, with 9 bases between. Germline CDR1 reads MNHNY; CDR2 reads SVGAGI (reference sequence). The CDR3 bases are TGTGCCAGCAGTTACCTTCAGGGGGAAAAACTGTTTTTT. It yields the protein CASSYLQGEKLFF.

The chain's CDR3 is CASSPGTSGGIAVREQYF. Written as DNA, the CDR3 is TGTGCCAGCAGCCCCGGGACTAGCGGGGGGATCGCCGTGCGGGAGCAGTACTTC. The rearrangement links TRBV9 to TRBJ2-7; 15 nucleotides line up with TRBD2. The CDR3 sequence is 18 residues long. Germline-derived CDR1 and CDR2 are SGDLS and YYNGEE. J gave up 7 bases and V 4 bases, and 15 bases lay outside the gene matches.

The CDR3 region is CASTELAGWETQYF. DNA for the CDR3: TGCGCCAGCACCGAACTAGCGGGGTGGGAGACCCAGTACTTC. The gene calls are TRBV5-1 and TRBJ2-5; 10 nucleotides align to TRBD2. V lost 6 bases, J lost 5 bases, and 7 bases stayed unmatched. This CDR3 has 14 amino acids. Germline CDR1 reads SGHRS; CDR2 reads YFSETQ.

This clone was detected a few times. Other DNA sequences in this sample translate to the same CDR3. The CDR3 DNA is TGCAGCGTGGACAGGGGGAACACCGGGGAGCTGTTTTTT. Translating gives CSVDRGNTGELFF. J is TRBJ2-2 and V is TRBV29-1, with 9 bases aligning to TRBD1. The ends lost 6 bases at V and 1 base at J; junction bases unmatched: 0. The germline V gene has CDR1 SQVTM and CDR2 ANQGSEA. This CDR3 is 13 amino acids long.

J is TRBJ2-5 and V is TRBV7-3, with 14 nucleotides matching TRBD2. Germline V gene data show CDR1 as SGHTA and CDR2 as FQGTGA. The CDR3 covers 15 residues. The junction had 4 bases not matched to a gene; V was cut back by 5 bases and J by 5 bases. CDR3 DNA: TGTGCCAGCAGCCAGGGACTAGCGGGGGTGGAGACCCAGTACTTC. This codes for CASSQGLAGVETQYF.

The CDR3 nucleotides are TGTGCCAGCAGTTTAAGCGCAGGGGGTAGCTATGGCTACACCTTC. Translating gives CASSLSAGGSYGYTF. The V gene is TRBV28, the J gene TRBJ1-2; TRBD1 matches 7 bases. The V gene's germline CDR1 is MDHEN and CDR2 SYDVKM. V was clipped by 2 bases and J by 4 bases; unmatched bases: 7. The CDR3 runs 15 residues.

The chain is built from TRBV6-1 and TRBJ1-6, with 7 bases lining up with TRBD1. In germline, CDR1 is MNHNS, CDR2 SASEGT. The junction had 11 bases not matched to a gene; V was cut back by 6 bases and J by 9 bases. CDR3 length: 15 residues. The CDR3 nucleotides read TGTGCCAGCAGCAACAGGGGTTTTCGTTCTTCACCCCTCCACTTT. Protein sequence: CASSNRGFRSSPLHF.

This clone has only one observation. V and J are TRBV4-2 and TRBJ2-2; a possible D gene is TRBD2 (6 bases). Per the germline V gene, CDR1 is LGHNA and CDR2 is YNFKEQ. The length of the CDR3 is 16 residues. The ends were cut back, 0 bases at V and 2 bases at J, with 10 bases in the middle. The CDR3 is CASSQERGINTGELFF. The CDR3 DNA reads as TGTGCCAGCAGCCAAGAACGGGGGATCAACACCGGGGAGCTGTTTTTT.

CDR3 DNA sequence: TGCGCCAGCAGCTTGCTCGGGGTATGGAACACTGAAGCTTTCTTT. Its protein product is CASSLLGVWNTEAFF. The rearrangement links TRBV5-1 to TRBJ1-1, with D unclear. The germline V gene has CDR1 SGHRS and CDR2 YFSETQ. The CDR3 extends over 15 amino acids. V lost 1 base and J lost 1, with 11 bases in between. Filled out from reference TRBV5-1 and TRBJ1-1, the complete variable domain reads KAGVTQTPRYLIKTRGQQVTLSCSPISGHRSVSWYQQTPGQGLQFLFEYFSETQRNKGNFPGRFSGRQFSNSRSEMNVSTLELGDSALYLCASSLLGVWNTEAFFGQGTRLTVV.

In this sample, this clone turned up a few times. This chain uses TRBV18 with TRBJ2-6, with a weak D call TRBD2 (5 bases). Germline V CDR1 and CDR2: KGHSH, LQKENI. This CDR3 has 15 residues. Trimming shortened V by 3 bases and J by 10 bases, and 16 bases separated the two germline ends. The CDR3 sequence: CASSPSQTPGNVLTF. For the CDR3, the DNA is TGTGCCAGCTCACCCTCCCAGACACCGGGGAACGTCCTGACTTTC.

This clone showed up just a few times. The genes are TRBV6-6 and TRBJ1-1, with 10 nucleotides matching TRBD1. The germline CDR1 and CDR2 sequences are MNHNY and SVGAGI (reference sequence). CDR3 length: 15 residues. The ends lost 4 bases at V and 5 bases at J; junction bases unmatched: 7. CDR3 in amino acids: CASSLVGQGVTEAFF. As DNA, the CDR3 is TGTGCCAGCAGTTTAGTTGGACAGGGGGTTACTGAAGCTTTCTTT.

The V and J genes are TRBV30 and TRBJ2-5, with D perhaps TRBD1 (6 bases). The CDR3 has 13 residues. Trimming took off 7 bases at V and 3 bases at J, with 15 bases between the two ends. Germline V lookup: CDR1 GTSNPN, CDR2 SVGIG (reference sequence). The chain's CDR3 is CALGEGVEETQYF. The CDR3 DNA is TGTGCCTTGGGCGAGGGGGTGGAAGAGACCCAGTACTTC. Full variable domain (missing parts from reference TRBV30 and TRBJ2-5): SQTIHQWPATLVQPVGSPLSLECTVEGTSNPNLYWYRQAAGRGLQLLFYSVGIGQISSEVPQNLSASRPQDRQFILSSKKLLLSDSGFYLCALGEGVEETQYFGPGTRLLVL.

The rearrangement links TRBV9 to TRBJ1-2, with a tentative D call TRBD1 (5 bases). V lost 4 bases and J lost 6, with 16 bases in between. The CDR3 length is 14 residues. Germline lookup yields CDR1 SGDLS and CDR2 YYNGEE. CDR3 region: CASSYEGLPHGYTF. DNA for the CDR3: TGTGCCAGCAGCTATGAGGGACTCCCTCATGGCTACACCTTC. Using reference TRBV9 and TRBJ1-2 for the parts outside the CDR3, the full variable domain is DSGVTQTPKHLITATGQRVTLRCSPRSGDLSVYWYQQSLDQGLQFLIQYYNGEERAKGNILERFSAQQFPDLHSELNLSSLELGDSALYFCASSYEGLPHGYTFGSGTRLTVV.

The chain employs TRBV11-2 and TRBJ2-1, with 8 bases fitting TRBD2. Losses at the gene ends were 5 bases for V and 7 bases for J; bases not matched to a gene: 7. Germline values: CDR1 SGHAT, CDR2 FQNNGV. This CDR3 comprises 14 residues. This CDR3 reads CASSPAGGWNEQFF. In DNA, the CDR3 is TGTGCCAGCAGCCCCGCGGGGGGCTGGAATGAGCAGTTCTTC.

The chain recombines TRBV29-1 with TRBJ1-1; D might be TRBD1 (6 bases). This CDR3 has 13 residues. V gave up 7 bases and J gave up 4 bases, with 16 bases separating them. CDR1 and CDR2 from the germline V gene are SQVTM and ANQGSEA. The CDR3 region has the DNA TGCAGCGCTTTGCCTCAGGGGAGCACTGAAGCTTTCTTT. Protein sequence: CSALPQGSTEAFF.

This clone was recorded a few times. The chain uses TRBV30 and TRBJ1-4; maybe TRBD1 (5 bases). Germline values: CDR1 GTSNPN, CDR2 SVGIG (reference sequence). This CDR3 spans 14 amino acids. Between the trimmed V and J ends, which lost 6 bases and 7 bases, there was a span of 18 bases. The CDR3 sequence: CACTQGSKGEKLFF. The CDR3 DNA is TGTGCCTGTACCCAGGGCAGTAAAGGTGAAAAACTGTTTTTT.

This sequence joins TRBV6-1 and TRBJ2-5, with 12 bases matching TRBD1. Germline V gene lookup returns CDR1 MNHNS and CDR2 SASEGT. The CDR3 consists of 14 residues. J lost 10 bases, V lost 7 bases, and 10 bases had no gene match. The CDR3 DNA reads as TGTGCCAGCATCGACCGGGACAGGGGGCGTGACCAGTACTTC. The encoded protein is CASIDRDRGRDQYF.